This is a list of T cell receptor beta chains from one sample in a study of T cells in Graves' hyperthyroidism and ophthalmopathy. Each CDR3 protein is one row after TCRdb ran MiXCR on the multiplex PCR reads. The top ten clones hold 25% to 35% of a sample with 300,000 to 450,000 distinct CDR3 sequences, 15% to 17% of them seen once. The sequenced sample consisted of blood. These TCRs come from a woman aged 18-30 years with Graves' hyperthyroidism that later progressed to Graves' ophthalmopathy. CDR3s include the opening cysteine and the closing phenylalanine or tryptophan. D genes are given only for firm matches. Expanded clones get a size class; other rows say once, few or many, or leave the size out.

DNA | CDR3 | D | V | size | J
TGTGCCAGCAGCTTAACGAGGAACCGCCAAGAGACCCAGTACTTC | CASSLTRNRQETQYF | . | TRBV7-6 | . | TRBJ2-5
TGTGCCAGCAGCCGGGAAGATTACACGTACCAAGAGACCCAGTACTTC | CASSREDYTYQETQYF | . | TRBV3-1 | many | TRBJ2-5
TGTGCCAGCAGCCATTCCCTCGGGGGATCCACAGATACGCAGTATTTT | CASSHSLGGSTDTQYF | . | TRBV7-8 | many | TRBJ2-3
TGTGCCAGCAGCCCAAAAGGGTTAGGTTACCACAATGAGCAGTTCTTC | CASSPKGLGYHNEQFF | . | TRBV7-9 | . | TRBJ2-1
TGTGCCAGCAGTTACTCACAGAGATGGGAAGCTTTCTTT | CASSYSQRWEAFF | . | TRBV6-6 | . | TRBJ1-1
TGCAGTGCTAGCGGACTAGCGGGGAGCTCCTACAATGAGCAGTTCTTC | CSASGLAGSSYNEQFF | TRBD2 | TRBV20-1 | many | TRBJ2-1
TGTGCCAGCTCACCTTCGGAGGGACCTAATGAAAAACTGTTTTTT | CASSPSEGPNEKLFF | . | TRBV18 | many | TRBJ1-4
TGTGCCAGCAGCGACAGGGACCCTATCTACGAGCAGTACTTC | CASSDRDPIYEQYF | TRBD1 | TRBV12-3/TRBV12-4 | many | TRBJ2-7
TGCAGTGCTAGAGATCATCGGGGGGGGGTGAGGGAGACCCAGTACTTC | CSARDHRGGVRETQYF | TRBD2 | TRBV20-1 | . | TRBJ2-5
TGTGCCAGCAGCTACAACCCGCTTAGCGGGAGCGGAGATACGCAGTATTTT | CASSYNPLSGSGDTQYF | TRBD2 | TRBV7-3 | many | TRBJ2-3
TGCAGCGGGACACGTGGGCCCTACGAGCAGTACTTC | CSGTRGPYEQYF | . | TRBV29-1 | . | TRBJ2-7
TGCGCCAGCAGCTTGGTCCAGGGGGGCACAGATACGCAGTATTTT | CASSLVQGGTDTQYF | TRBD1 | TRBV5-1 | many | TRBJ2-3
TGCGCCAGCAGCCAAGATAGGGGAGGGAGGGGCAATGAGCAGTTCTTC | CASSQDRGGRGNEQFF | TRBD2 | TRBV4-1 | . | TRBJ2-1
TGCAGTGCTAGAGGAGCTAGCGGCCCAAGCTCCTACGAGCAGTACTTC | CSARGASGPSSYEQYF | TRBD2 | TRBV20-1 | many | TRBJ2-7
TGTGCCAGTAGTCTAGACAGATATCGCTCCTACGAGCAGTACTTC | CASSLDRYRSYEQYF | . | TRBV19 | . | TRBJ2-7
TGCGCCAGCAGCCGGGGACGGGACACCGGGGAGCTGTTTTTT | CASSRGRDTGELFF | . | TRBV4-3 | . | TRBJ2-2
TGTGCCAGCAGCGTCCCGGGACAGGTGGGATGGCGGCACATCTACGAGCAGTACTTC | CASSVPGQVGWRHIYEQYF | TRBD1 | TRBV28 | once | TRBJ2-7
TGCAGTGCTAGAGGCGGGGGGACTAGCGGGAGAGCCCTCTCCTACGAGCAGTACTTC | CSARGGGTSGRALSYEQYF | TRBD2 | TRBV20-1 | many | TRBJ2-7
TGCAGCGTTGAAGATAAGGACAGGAACTCCTACGAGCAGTACTTC | CSVEDKDRNSYEQYF | TRBD1 | TRBV29-1 | . | TRBJ2-7
TGTGCCAGCAGTACCTCGTCTGGGCTGACCTACGAGCAGTACTTC | CASSTSSGLTYEQYF | . | TRBV6-2/TRBV6-3 | many | TRBJ2-7
TGTGCCAGCAGCCAAGATCCGAGGGAAGAGACCCAGTACTTC | CASSQDPREETQYF | . | TRBV4-2 | many | TRBJ2-5
TGCAGTGCTAGAGCCGGACAGGGGAGCGACGAGCAGTACTTC | CSARAGQGSDEQYF | TRBD1 | TRBV20-1 | many | TRBJ2-7
TGTGCCAGCAGTCAAGCCTCCACAGATACGCAGTATTTT | CASSQASTDTQYF | . | TRBV12-3/TRBV12-4 | many | TRBJ2-3
TGTGCCAGCAGCTTAGTGGGACTAGCGGACAATGAGCAGTTCTTC | CASSLVGLADNEQFF | TRBD2 | TRBV7-9 | few | TRBJ2-1
TGTGCCAGCTCACCACGAGGAGCGGGAAACACCATATATTTT | CASSPRGAGNTIYF | . | TRBV18 | many | TRBJ1-3
TGTGCCAGCAGCCGGAACAGGGGATCCGGGTTTGAGCAGTTCTTC | CASSRNRGSGFEQFF | . | TRBV3-2 | many | TRBJ2-1
TGTGCCAGCAGTTTGTTTTCCGGCGGGAGGCTTAGCACAGATACGCAGTATTTT | CASSLFSGGRLSTDTQYF | TRBD2 | TRBV27 | many | TRBJ2-3
TGCAGCGTTTGGGACACGGGGTACTACGAGCAGTACTTC | CSVWDTGYYEQYF | . | TRBV29-1 | few | TRBJ2-7
TGTACCACCAGCAGAGCCGGGACAGAGCAAGAGAGCCAGTACTTC | CTTSRAGTEQESQYF | TRBD1 | TRBV15 | few | TRBJ2-5
TGTGCCAGCAGGTTCGGGCCCCCAACAGGGACGCAGTACTTC | CASRFGPPTGTQYF | . | TRBV11-2 | many | TRBJ2-7
TGCGCCAGCAGCTTGTCTAGCGGGAGCTATGAGCAGTTCTTC | CASSLSSGSYEQFF | TRBD2 | TRBV5-1 | . | TRBJ2-1
TGTGCCAGCAGTTTAATGGGGGGGAGCACTGAAGCTTTCTTT | CASSLMGGSTEAFF | . | TRBV27 | many | TRBJ1-1
TGTGCCAGCAGCCCCAGGGTTGACGGGGAGCTGTTTTTT | CASSPRVDGELFF | . | TRBV12-3/TRBV12-4 | few | TRBJ2-2
TGTGCCAGCTCACCACAGGGCCCGGGTACTTCCTACGAGCAGTACTTC | CASSPQGPGTSYEQYF | . | TRBV18 | many | TRBJ2-7
TGTGCCAGCAATCAGGACAGGGCCGGATCGAATTCACCCCTCCACTTT | CASNQDRAGSNSPLHF | TRBD1 | TRBV28 | . | TRBJ1-6
TGTGCCAGCAGCCATTCTCCGGGACAGGGAAATTCACCCCTCCACTTT | CASSHSPGQGNSPLHF | TRBD1 | TRBV4-2 | . | TRBJ1-6
TGTGCCAGCAGCTTATATACGCCCCTTAGGACTAGCGTTGGTGAGCAGTTCTTC | CASSLYTPLRTSVGEQFF | TRBD2 | TRBV7-2 | many | TRBJ2-1
TGTGCCAGCCCGGAACCACCAGGGGGAATGGGAACTGAAGCTTTCTTT | CASPEPPGGMGTEAFF | TRBD1 | TRBV11-3 | many | TRBJ1-1
TGTGCCAGCAGCAAAGAAGCCCGGGAGGGCCTCTACGAGCAGTACTTC | CASSKEAREGLYEQYF | TRBD2 | TRBV7-9 | . | TRBJ2-7
TGTGCCACCGCGACAGGGCAGAGATATGGCTACACCTTC | CATATGQRYGYTF | TRBD1 | TRBV10-3 | many | TRBJ1-2
TGCGCCAGCAGCCAAGATTTGCAGGCACCCTACGAGCAGTACTTC | CASSQDLQAPYEQYF | . | TRBV4-1 | few | TRBJ2-7
TGCGCCAGCAGCTTGGGGGACCGTCGCGGCGACGAGCAGTACTTC | CASSLGDRRGDEQYF | . | TRBV5-1 | few | TRBJ2-7
TGTGCCAGCAGCTTAGTGCTCTCCACTAGCGGGAGGGCCCTCCAAGAGACCCAGTACTTC | CASSLVLSTSGRALQETQYF | TRBD2 | TRBV11-2 | many | TRBJ2-5
TGCGCCAGCAGCCCGGAATCCGGGACAGGGAAAGAGACCCAGTACTTC | CASSPESGTGKETQYF | TRBD1 | TRBV5-1 | . | TRBJ2-5
TGTGCCACCAGTGATCGGCCGCTAGCGGGTTCCTACAATGAGCAGTTCTTC | CATSDRPLAGSYNEQFF | TRBD2 | TRBV24-1 | . | TRBJ2-1
TGTGCCAGCCAAGAATCTCGGGGCCCCTACGAGCAGTACTTC | CASQESRGPYEQYF | . | TRBV2 | many | TRBJ2-7
TGCAGTGCTAATGGACAGCTGAACTACAATGAGCAGTTCTTC | CSANGQLNYNEQFF | . | TRBV20-1 | many | TRBJ2-1
TGTGCCAGTAGTCCGCGGACAGGCCAAAATTCACCCCTCCACTTT | CASSPRTGQNSPLHF | TRBD1 | TRBV19 | few | TRBJ1-6
TGCAGTGCTAGACGGGGGGCGGGGATATACAATGAGCAGTTCTTC | CSARRGAGIYNEQFF | . | TRBV20-1 | many | TRBJ2-1
TGCGCCAGCAGCTTTCTCAGGGGGCGGAACACCGGGGAGCTGTTTTTT | CASSFLRGRNTGELFF | TRBD1 | TRBV5-1 | few | TRBJ2-2
TGTGCCAGCAGCCCAGGGACGGGCCTACACAATGAGCAGTTCTTC | CASSPGTGLHNEQFF | . | TRBV5-6 | . | TRBJ2-1
TGTGCCAGCAGTATCCACACTAGCGGGAGGGCCGGAGAGCAGTACTTC | CASSIHTSGRAGEQYF | TRBD2 | TRBV28 | many | TRBJ2-7
TGTGCCAGCAGCCGGGGACCAACTAGAACAGAGACCCAGTACTTC | CASSRGPTRTETQYF | . | TRBV3-1 | many | TRBJ2-5
TGTGCCAGCAGTTTGGGCCGCAATCAGCCCCAGCATTTT | CASSLGRNQPQHF | . | TRBV12-3/TRBV12-4 | many | TRBJ1-5
TGTGCCAGCAGTTCGACTAGCGGGAGAGGTGAGCAGTACTTC | CASSSTSGRGEQYF | TRBD2 | TRBV6-2/TRBV6-3 | many | TRBJ2-7